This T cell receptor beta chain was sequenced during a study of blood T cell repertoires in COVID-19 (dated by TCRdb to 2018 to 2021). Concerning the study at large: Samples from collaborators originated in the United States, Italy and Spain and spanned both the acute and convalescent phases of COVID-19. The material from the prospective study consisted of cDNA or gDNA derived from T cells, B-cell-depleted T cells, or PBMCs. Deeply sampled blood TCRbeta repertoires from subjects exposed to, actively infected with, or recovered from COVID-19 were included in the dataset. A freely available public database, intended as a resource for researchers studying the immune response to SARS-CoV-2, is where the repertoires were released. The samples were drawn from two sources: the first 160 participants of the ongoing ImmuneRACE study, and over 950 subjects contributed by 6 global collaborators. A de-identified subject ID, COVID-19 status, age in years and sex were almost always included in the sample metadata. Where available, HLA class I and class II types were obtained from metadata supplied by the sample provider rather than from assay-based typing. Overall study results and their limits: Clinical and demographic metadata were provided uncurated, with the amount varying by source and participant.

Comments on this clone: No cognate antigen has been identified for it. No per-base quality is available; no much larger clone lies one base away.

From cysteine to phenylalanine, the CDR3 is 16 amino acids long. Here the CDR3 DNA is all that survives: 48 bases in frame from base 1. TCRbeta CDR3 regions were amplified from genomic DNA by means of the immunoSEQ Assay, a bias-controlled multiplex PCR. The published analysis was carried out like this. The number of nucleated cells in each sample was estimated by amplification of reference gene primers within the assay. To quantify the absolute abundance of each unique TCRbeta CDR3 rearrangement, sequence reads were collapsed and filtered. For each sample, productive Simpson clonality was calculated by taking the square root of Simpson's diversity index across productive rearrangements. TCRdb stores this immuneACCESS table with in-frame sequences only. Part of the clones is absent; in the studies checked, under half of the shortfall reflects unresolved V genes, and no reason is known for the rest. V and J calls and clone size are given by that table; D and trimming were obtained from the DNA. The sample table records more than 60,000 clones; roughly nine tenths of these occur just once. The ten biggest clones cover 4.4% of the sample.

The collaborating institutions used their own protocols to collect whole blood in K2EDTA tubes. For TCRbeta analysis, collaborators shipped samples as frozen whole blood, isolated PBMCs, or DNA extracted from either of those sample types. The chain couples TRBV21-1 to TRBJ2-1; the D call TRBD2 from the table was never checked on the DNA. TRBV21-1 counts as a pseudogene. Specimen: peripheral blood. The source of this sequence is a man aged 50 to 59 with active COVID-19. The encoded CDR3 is CASSKGLDSSYNEQFF. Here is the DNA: TGTGCCAGCAGCAAAGGACTAGATAGCTCCTACAATGAGCAGTTCTTC.